This T cell receptor beta chain was captured by sequencing in a study of blood T cell repertoires in COVID-19. Study details: T cells, B-cell-depleted T cells, or PBMCs supplied cDNA or gDNA.

V was pared by 4 bases and J by 7 bases, with 6 bases between. The CDR3 contains 12 residues. The germline CDR1 and CDR2 sequences are SGDLS and YYNGEE. Data came from immunoSEQ multiplex PCR; TCRdb stores just in-frame clones and leaves some out. The sample lists a few hundred thousand clones, 89% occurring once. Sequenced sample: peripheral blood. The chain couples TRBV9 to TRBJ1-6, with D hard to call. This TCR came from an older woman with acute or convalescent COVID-19. The CDR3 bases are TGTGCCAGCAGCTCTAGAAATTCACCCCTCCACTTT. This gives the protein CASSSRNSPLHF.